This T cell receptor beta chain was sequenced during a study of beta chain features in type 1 diabetes. Overall study context: Healthy donors resembled patients in age, gender and cell yields. Notes on the study in general: There was a moderate but significant shortening of TCRB CDR3s in all four CD4+ subsets of Type 1 diabetes patients.

The single heparinised draw taken from each donor contained roughly 110 mL of blood on average. Populations obtained by sorting all exceeded 98% purity. All of the isolated RNA was reverse transcribed, so expressed TCRB transcripts were sequenced. Profiled with immunoSEQ multiplex PCR; TCRdb holds only in-frame clones, not every one. The sample holds roughly 240,000 clones; around 65% are singletons and the top ten take 0.053%. As regards this clone: Antigen specificity is unknown.

V shed 7 bases, J shed 4 bases, and the junction held 7 bases outside the gene matches. The germline gives CDR1 SGHTA, CDR2 FQGNSA. The length of the CDR3 is 15 residues. This chain uses TRBV7-2 with TRBJ2-1; TRBD2 agrees at 10 bases. This sequence originates from a man younger than 45 in good health. Sequences were obtained from naive CD4+ T cells from blood. This chain's CDR3 is CASIELAGKYNEQFF. CDR3 coding DNA: TGTGCCAGCATCGAACTAGCGGGAAAATACAATGAGCAGTTCTTC.